The entry below gives a single T cell receptor (beta chain) sequence along with its context. CDR3 size: 16 residues. Germline V gives CDR1 WSHSY, CDR2 SAAADI. V was pared by 7 bases and J by 4 bases, with 13 bases of the junction left unmatched. These data originate in a study of blood T cell repertoires in COVID-19. In the original analysis: Estimates of nucleated cell counts were drawn from the amplification of reference gene primers. The protocol was immunoSEQ multiplex PCR, while the TCRdb copy is restricted to in-frame clones and leaves out a portion. The DNA gave D and trimming, while V, J and clone size come from that table. Among hundreds of thousands of clones listed, around 89% were seen once.

The sequence came from a woman aged 45-60 years with COVID-19, enrolled during active disease. The chain recombines TRBV10-2 with TRBJ2-5, with TRBD1 matching over 9 bases. Specimen: peripheral blood. CDR3 amino acids: CASNPDRGIRGETQYF. The CDR3 bases are TGCGCCAGCAACCCGGACAGGGGTATTCGGGGAGAGACCCAGTACTTC.